Here is one T cell receptor (beta chain) with its context. Its specific antigen is unknown. Base qualities are not recorded, but no much larger clone differs from it by a single base. CD8 naive samples were CD45RO-negative cells positively selected for CCR7, giving a CD45RA+CCR7+ population that excluded TemRA cells. Healthy HIV-negative adults with no recently reported acute infections or vaccinations were included as donors. Every donor was a Caucasian adult residing in Nashville, Tennessee, USA. Blood was obtained by leukapheresis, after which PBMCs were separated by Ficoll-Histopaque density gradient centrifugation and cryopreserved in liquid nitrogen vapor phase. Analytical flow cytometry was used to check the purity and quantity of every magnetically sorted T cell population. Genomic DNA was isolated from every sorted fraction and measured by UV absorbance on a Nanodrop 2000c. These data belong to a study of shared clonotypes between healthy human individuals (dated by TCRdb to about 2020). Looking at the study overall: The cohort included three men and a couple of women between 18 and 49 years of age. For each donor, CD4 naive and CD4 memory were each given three plates, CD8 naive was given two plates, and CD8 memory was given one plate. To estimate repertoire size and how much clonotype sharing occurs between individuals, the study deeply sequenced the blood TCR repertoires of roughly 5 healthy adults. Libraries were prepared and TCR repertoires were sequenced by different laboratories using diverse techniques, in order to increase sequencing depth and limit assay-specific biases. Leukapheresis yielded between about 0.85 and 10 billion PBMCs per donor.

Overall study outcomes, separate from this receptor: Rarefaction of sorted-subset datasets indicated incomplete sequencing despite the large sequencing depth. Compared with non-shared clonotypes, clonotypes shared by all four sorted-subset donors had higher generation probabilities. Based on pairwise subsampling, the degree of clonotype sharing among donors was expected to be affected by sequencing depth. When four donors were compared, the shared fraction of clonotypes was around 5% for naive CD4, approximately 3.5% for naive CD8, roughly 2.5% for memory CD4, and roughly 0.4% for memory CD8. Only blood was sampled, and tissue TCR repertoires likely differ from those in blood. The small number of donors limited the genetic and exposure-history diversity represented. Naive subsets generally had larger estimated clonotype richness than memory subsets.

Trimming removed 1 base from V and 3 bases from J; the gene matches leave 12 bases unexplained. For CDR1 and CDR2, the germline V gene lists MGHRA and YSYEKL. The CDR3 runs 18 residues from the cysteine to the phenylalanine. The CDR3 DNA has 54 bases and is translated from base 1. Using the deep immunoSEQ assay, multiplex PCR amplified TCR CDR3 regions from genomic DNA. For each cell subset, the extracted genomic DNA was distributed evenly across all wells of several immunoSEQ 96-well plates, and each plate served as one replicate. Each replicate PCR for sorted subsets received 150 to 250 ng genomic DNA, equal to 28,000 or so T cell genomes. Purified libraries were measured with a Qubit 3.0 fluorometer, size-checked on a Bioanalyzer 2100, and measured again with the KAPA Library Quantification kit. Every immunoSEQ 96-well plate was sequenced on a separate single-read 150-cycle Illumina NextSeq 550 flow cell. Turning to the authors' computational methods: Because the immunoSEQ output held only junctional sequences and lacked quality scores, the filtering could not match the filtering applied to full-length reads. Sequences were annotated with PyIR, a Python wrapper for IgBLAST v1.9, and V/J genes and CDR3 were assigned using IMGT germline references. Reads with weak V/J assignments (E-value above 1e-6), missing CDR3, stop codons, out-of-frame junctions, or ambiguous translated residues were removed. A V3J clonotype was defined by an identical inferred V gene, J gene, and CDR3 amino acid sequence. The percentage overlap between two repertoires was calculated by dividing the number of shared unique clonotypes by the size of the smaller repertoire. RTK rarefaction, the Chao1 estimator, and Recon v2.1 estimates of unobserved clonotypes were used to assess repertoire richness. For all TCRbeta clonotypes obtained by the gDNA method from a few donors, generation probabilities were computed with OLGA. TCRdb retrieved this table from immuneACCESS and kept in-frame rearrangements only. Not all clones are present; in checked studies, unresolved V genes account for under half, and no reason is known for the remainder. Clonal size and the V and J genes are those of that table, whereas D and trimming came from the DNA. Across this sample there are about 820,000 clones, with 80% to 95% seen only once. Approximately 25% of the sample comes from the top ten.

Rearrangement joined TRBV4-1 to TRBJ2-5; 9 of the junction bases match TRBD2. Sequencing was carried out using naive CD8+ T cells sorted from blood. Interpreted using the paper, the cell subset or site label stands for: CD45RA+CCR7+. The origin of this receptor is a man aged 25 to 45 in good health. The CDR3 protein: CASSQAGVPVAGEETQYF. The bases read TGCGCCAGCAGCCAAGCTGGAGTTCCGGTAGCGGGAGAAGAGACCCAGTACTTC.